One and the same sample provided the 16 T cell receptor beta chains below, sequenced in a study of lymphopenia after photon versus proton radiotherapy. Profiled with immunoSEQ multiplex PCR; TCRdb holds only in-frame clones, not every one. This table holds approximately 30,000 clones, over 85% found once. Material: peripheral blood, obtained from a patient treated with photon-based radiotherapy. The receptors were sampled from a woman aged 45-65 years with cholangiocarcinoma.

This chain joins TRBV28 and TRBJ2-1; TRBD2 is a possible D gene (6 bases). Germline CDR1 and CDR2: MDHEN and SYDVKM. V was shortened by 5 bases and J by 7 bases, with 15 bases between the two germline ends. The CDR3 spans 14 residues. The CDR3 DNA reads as TGTGCCAGCAGTCTTCTGGAGGGTAGGAATGAGCAGTTCTTC. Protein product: CASSLLEGRNEQFF.

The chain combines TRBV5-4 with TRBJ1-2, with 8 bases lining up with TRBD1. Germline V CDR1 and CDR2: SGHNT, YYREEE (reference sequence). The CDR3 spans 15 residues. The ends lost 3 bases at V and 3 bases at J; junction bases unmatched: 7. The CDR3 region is CASSSRTGYDYGYTF. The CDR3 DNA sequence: TGTGCCAGCAGCTCAAGGACAGGGTACGACTATGGCTACACCTTC.

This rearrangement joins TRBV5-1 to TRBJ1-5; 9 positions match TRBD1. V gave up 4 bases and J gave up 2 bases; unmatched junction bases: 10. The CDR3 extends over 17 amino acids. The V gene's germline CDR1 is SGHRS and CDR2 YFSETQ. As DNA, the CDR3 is TGCGCCAGCAGCCCGGGACAGGGTTTCCCGGGCAATCAGCCCCAGCATTTT. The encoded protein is CASSPGQGFPGNQPQHF.

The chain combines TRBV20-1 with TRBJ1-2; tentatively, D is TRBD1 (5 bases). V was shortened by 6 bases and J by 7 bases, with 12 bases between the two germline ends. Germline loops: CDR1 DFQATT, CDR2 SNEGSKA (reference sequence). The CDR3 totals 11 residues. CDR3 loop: CSADTDSGYTF. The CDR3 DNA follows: TGCAGTGCCGATACCGACAGTGGCTACACCTTC.

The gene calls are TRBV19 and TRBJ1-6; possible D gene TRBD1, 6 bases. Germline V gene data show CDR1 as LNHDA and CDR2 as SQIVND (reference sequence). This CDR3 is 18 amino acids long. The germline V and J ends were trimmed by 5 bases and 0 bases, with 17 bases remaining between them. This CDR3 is CASSYQRTASSYNSPLHF. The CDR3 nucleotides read TGTGCCAGTAGTTACCAAAGGACAGCCAGCTCCTATAATTCACCCCTCCACTTT.

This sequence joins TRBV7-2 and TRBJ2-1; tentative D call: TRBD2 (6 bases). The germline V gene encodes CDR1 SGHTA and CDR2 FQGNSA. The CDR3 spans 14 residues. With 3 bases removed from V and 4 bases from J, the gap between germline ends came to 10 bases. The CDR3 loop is CASSFGSVYNEQFF. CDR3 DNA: TGTGCCAGCAGCTTCGGGAGCGTGTACAATGAGCAGTTCTTC. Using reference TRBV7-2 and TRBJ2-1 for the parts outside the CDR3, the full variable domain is GAGVSQSPSNKVTEKGKDVELRCDPISGHTALYWYRQSLGQGLEFLIYFQGNSAPDKSGLPSDRFSAERTGGSVSTLTIQRTQQEDSAVYLCASSFGSVYNEQFFGPGTRLTVL.

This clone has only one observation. CDR3 nucleotide sequence: TGTGCCAGCAGTGCGGGGGCGGGGAACACTGAAGCTTTCTTT. Its protein is CASSAGAGNTEAFF. V gene TRBV2 combines with J gene TRBJ1-1, with D perhaps matching TRBD1 (6 bases). Trimming took off 4 bases at V and 1 base at J, with 10 bases between the two ends. The CDR3 runs to 14 residues. CDR1 and CDR2 from the germline V gene are SNHLY and FYNNEI.

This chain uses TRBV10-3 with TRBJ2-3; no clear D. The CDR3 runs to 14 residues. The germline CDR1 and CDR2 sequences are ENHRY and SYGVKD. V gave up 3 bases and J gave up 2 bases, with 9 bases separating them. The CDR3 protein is CAISDPTYTDTQYF. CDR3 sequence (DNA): TGTGCCATCAGTGACCCGACCTACACAGATACGCAGTATTTT.

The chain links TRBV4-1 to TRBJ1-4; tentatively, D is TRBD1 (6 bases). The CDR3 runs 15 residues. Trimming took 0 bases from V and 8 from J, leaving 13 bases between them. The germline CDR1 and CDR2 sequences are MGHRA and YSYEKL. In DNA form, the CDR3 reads TGCGCCAGCAGCCAAGATCTTAACAGGGCGGAAAAACTGTTTTTT. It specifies CASSQDLNRAEKLFF.

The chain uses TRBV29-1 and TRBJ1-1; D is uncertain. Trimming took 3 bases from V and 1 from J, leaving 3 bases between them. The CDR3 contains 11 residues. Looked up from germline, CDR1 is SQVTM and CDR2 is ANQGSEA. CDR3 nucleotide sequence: TGCAGCGTTGATCGGAACACTGAAGCTTTCTTT. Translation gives CSVDRNTEAFF.

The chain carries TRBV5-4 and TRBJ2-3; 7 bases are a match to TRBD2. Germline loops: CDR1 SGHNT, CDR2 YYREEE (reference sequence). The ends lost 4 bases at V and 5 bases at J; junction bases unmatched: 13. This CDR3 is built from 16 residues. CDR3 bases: TGTGCCAGCAGCCCCTCGGGGGGAAAGATATTAGATACGCAGTATTTT. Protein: CASSPSGGKILDTQYF.

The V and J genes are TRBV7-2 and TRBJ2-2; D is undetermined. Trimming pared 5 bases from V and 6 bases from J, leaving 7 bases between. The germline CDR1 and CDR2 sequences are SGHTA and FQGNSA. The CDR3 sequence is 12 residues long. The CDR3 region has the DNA TGTGCCAGCAGCCTTCGGTCCGGGGAGCTGTTTTTT. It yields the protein CASSLRSGELFF.

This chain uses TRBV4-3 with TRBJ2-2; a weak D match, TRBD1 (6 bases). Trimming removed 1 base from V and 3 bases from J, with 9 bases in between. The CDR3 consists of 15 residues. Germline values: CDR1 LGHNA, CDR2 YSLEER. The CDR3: CASSQGDRYTGELFF. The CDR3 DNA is TGCGCCAGCAGCCAAGGTGACAGGTACACCGGGGAGCTGTTTTTT.

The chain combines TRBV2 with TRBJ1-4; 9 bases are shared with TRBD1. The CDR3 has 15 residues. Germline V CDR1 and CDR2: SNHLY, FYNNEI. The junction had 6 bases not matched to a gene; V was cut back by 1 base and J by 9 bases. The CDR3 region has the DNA TGTGCCAGCAGTGAAGTTGGGACAGGGACCAAAAAACTGTTTTTT. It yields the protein CASSEVGTGTKKLFF.

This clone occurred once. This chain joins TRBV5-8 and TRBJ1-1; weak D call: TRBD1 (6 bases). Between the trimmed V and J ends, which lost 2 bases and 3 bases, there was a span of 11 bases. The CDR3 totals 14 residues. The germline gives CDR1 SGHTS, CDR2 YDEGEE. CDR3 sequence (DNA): TGTGCCAGCAGCTTACAGGGAGTGTACACTGAAGCTTTCTTT. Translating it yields CASSLQGVYTEAFF.

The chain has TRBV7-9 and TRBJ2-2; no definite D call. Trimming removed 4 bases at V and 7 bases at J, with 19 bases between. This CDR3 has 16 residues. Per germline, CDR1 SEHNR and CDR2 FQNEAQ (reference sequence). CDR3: CASSSKRVSWDGELFF. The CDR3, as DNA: TGTGCCAGCAGCTCAAAAAGGGTGTCCTGGGACGGGGAGCTGTTTTTT.